This T cell receptor beta chain derives from a study of graft-versus-host responses after intestinal transplantation (dated by TCRdb to the early 2020s). Looking at the study overall: Recipients received multivisceral, liver-intestinal, or isolated intestinal transplants. All recipients received anti-thymocyte globulin induction followed by maintenance tacrolimus and steroids for around 3 years. Bulk TCR-beta CDR3 sequencing was used to track graft-versus-host and host-versus-graft alloreactive T cell clones in the graft, circulation and bone marrow after intestinal transplantation. To identify alloreactive clones, pre-transplant mixed lymphocyte reaction products were sequenced and then compared with unstimulated pre-transplant donor and recipient T cells. The cohort enrolled some 23 intestinal transplant recipients including one retransplant, and a few patients lacking pretransplant specimens were excluded. Donor T cell macrochimerism was defined as a peak of at least 4% donor T cells among recipient peripheral blood mononuclear cells. Instead of going to the commercial service, samples from a few later patients were sequenced in-house on an Illumina MiSeq and processed with MiXCR.

The library was prepared using the immunoSEQ multiplex PCR assay. For most patients, genomic DNA was isolated using the Qiagen DNeasy Blood and Tissue Kit and was shipped frozen to Adaptive Biotechnologies for TCR sequencing. High-throughput TCR-beta CDR3 sequencing of genomic DNA from most patients was performed by Adaptive Biotechnologies. Per the original workflow: Adaptive's ImmunoSEQ software supplied the TCR sequencing data for around 19 patients, while MiXCR and VDJtools were used to process a few other patients. To correct CD4 versus CD8 sorting errors, sequences present in both subsets at a frequency ratio below 5:1 were removed. CDR3 nucleotide sequences shared between donor and recipient were removed because their origin could not be assigned. To be classed as alloreactive, a clone needed at least 2-fold expansion over unstimulated cells and a minimum CFSE-low frequency of 0.002% (template counts) or 0.001% (read counts). A clone was considered mappable if detected in the sequenced pre-transplant spleen, lymph node, or MLR CFSE-low populations of the donor or recipient. Cumulative frequency of alloreactive clones was calculated as a percentage of all sequences weighted by copy number. Imported from immuneACCESS, the table was reduced by TCRdb to in-frame sequences with V and J called. These copies leave out some clones; in studies compared against another copy, an unresolved V gene accounts for under half, and the cause of the remainder is not known. The V and J calls and clone size are taken from that table; D and trimming were inferred from the DNA. The sample includes some 22,000 clones, with about 55% observed a single time. 0.85% to 1.3% of the sample comes from the top ten.

Paper-wide results and their limitations: High GvH to HvG T cell clonal ratios were observed in the allografts of patients with donor T cell macrochimerism. GvH clones were detected in recipient bone marrow, and some of these GvH clones were observed earlier in ileal mucosa or blood, consistent with an intestinal mucosal origin. The relatively low number and heterogeneity of intestinal transplant patients limited the conclusions. Peak levels of circulating GvH clones were associated with declines in HvG clones early after transplant.

In this sample, this clone turned up a few times. Base qualities are missing; no much larger clone stands one base away. The trim is 2 bases for V and 5 bases for J, with a gap of 15 bases between the germline ends. Spanning cysteine to phenylalanine, the CDR3 consists of 15 amino acids. This entry keeps only the CDR3 DNA: 45 bases, framed from base 1. The germline V gene specifies MNHEY as CDR1 and SVGAGI as CDR2. The meaning of the sample's time point label: cells obtained before transplantation from donor or recipient. In the mixed lymphocyte reactions, about 200,000 CFSE-labeled pre-transplant responders were plated with about 200,000 irradiated violet-dye-labeled stimulators and cultured for six to seven days. Proliferating CD3+CD4+CFSE-low and CD3+CD8+CFSE-low responder cells were FACS-sorted on a BD Influx sorter after the mixed lymphocyte reaction.

Material: alloreactive CD4+ T cells from a mixed lymphocyte reaction culture, obtained before intestinal transplant. The cell subset or site label for this specimen denotes: CFSE-low proliferating T cells sorted from roughly six-day pre-transplant mixed lymphocyte reaction (GvH or HvG direction). The rearrangement joined TRBV6-5 to TRBJ1-1; a weak D assignment points to TRBD1 (5 bases agree). This TCR was sampled from a human patient who received an intestinal transplant. The encoded CDR3 is CASSYGKGRRTEAFF. The nucleotide sequence is given as TGTGCCAGCAGTTACGGCAAGGGGCGAAGGACTGAAGCTTTCTTT.